This T cell receptor beta chain was recorded in a study of beta chain features in type 1 diabetes. Deletions cut 5 bases from V and 6 bases from J, with 7 bases between. Germline assignment: CDR1 SGHDT and CDR2 YYEEEE. The CDR3 has 11 amino acids. Sorted populations all exceeded 95% purity. About this clone itself: What it binds is unknown.

Sequencing targeted expressed TCRB transcripts, as all isolated RNA had been reverse transcribed. Here immunoSEQ multiplex PCR was the method, and the copy in TCRdb shows in-frame clones only, minus some. This table has 200,000 to 250,000 clones, approximately 10% appearing once. Study-wide results and limits: VDJ junctions in type 1 diabetes patients carried more deletions and fewer insertions.

Sample: central memory CD4+ T cells from blood. The origin of this receptor is a man aged 18-30 years in good health. The J gene is TRBJ2-3, the V gene TRBV5-6, with D perhaps TRBD2 (5 bases). CDR3 loop: CASSSGDTQYF. CDR3 nucleotide sequence: TGTGCCAGCAGTTCGGGGGATACGCAGTATTTT.